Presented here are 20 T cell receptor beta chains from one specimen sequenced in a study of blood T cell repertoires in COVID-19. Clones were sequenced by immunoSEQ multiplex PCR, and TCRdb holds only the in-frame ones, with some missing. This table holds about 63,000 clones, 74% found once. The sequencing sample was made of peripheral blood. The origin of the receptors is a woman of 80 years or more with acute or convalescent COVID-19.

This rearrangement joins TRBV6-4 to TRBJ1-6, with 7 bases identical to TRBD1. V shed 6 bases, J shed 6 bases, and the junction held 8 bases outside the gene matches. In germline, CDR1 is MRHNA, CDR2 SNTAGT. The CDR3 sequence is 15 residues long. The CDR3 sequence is CASSFGDSPNSPLHF. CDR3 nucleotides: TGTGCCAGCAGCTTCGGGGACAGTCCTAATTCACCCCTCCACTTT.

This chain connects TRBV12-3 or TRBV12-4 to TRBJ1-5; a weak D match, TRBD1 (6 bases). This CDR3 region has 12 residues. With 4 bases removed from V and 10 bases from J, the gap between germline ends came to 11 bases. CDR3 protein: CASSSPQGPQHF. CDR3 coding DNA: TGTGCCAGCAGTTCCCCACAGGGCCCCCAGCATTTT.

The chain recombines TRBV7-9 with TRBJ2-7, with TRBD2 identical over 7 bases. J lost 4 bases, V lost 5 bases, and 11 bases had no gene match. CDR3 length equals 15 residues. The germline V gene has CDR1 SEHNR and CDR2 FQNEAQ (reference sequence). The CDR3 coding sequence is TGTGCCAGCAGCCCGTGGGGGGGGAGTAGGTACGAGCAGTACTTC. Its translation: CASSPWGGSRYEQYF.

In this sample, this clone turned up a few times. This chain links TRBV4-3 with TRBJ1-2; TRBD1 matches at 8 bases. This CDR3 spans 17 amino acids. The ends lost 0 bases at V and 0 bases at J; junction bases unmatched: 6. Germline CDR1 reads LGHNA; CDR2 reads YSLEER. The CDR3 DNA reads TGCGCCAGCAGCCAAGATCTAGGACAGGGCGCTAACTATGGCTACACCTTC. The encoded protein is CASSQDLGQGANYGYTF.

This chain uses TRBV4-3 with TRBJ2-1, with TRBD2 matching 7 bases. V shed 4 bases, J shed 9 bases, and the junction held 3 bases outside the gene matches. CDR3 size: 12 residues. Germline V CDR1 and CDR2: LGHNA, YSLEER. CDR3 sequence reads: CASSRREGEQFF. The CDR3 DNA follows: TGCGCCAGCAGCCGGAGGGAGGGTGAGCAGTTCTTC.

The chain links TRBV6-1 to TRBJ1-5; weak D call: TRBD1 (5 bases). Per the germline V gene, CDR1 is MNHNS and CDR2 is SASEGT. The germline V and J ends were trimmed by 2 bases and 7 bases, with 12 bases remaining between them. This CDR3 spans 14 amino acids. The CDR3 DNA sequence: TGTGCCAGCAGTGAAAGGCAGGGAGGGCAGCCCCAGCATTTT. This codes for CASSERQGGQPQHF.

The DNA for the CDR3 is TGTGCCAGCAGTTCCGAGGACAGGACTAACTATGGCTACACCTTC. Residues: CASSSEDRTNYGYTF. The chain has TRBV6-5 and TRBJ1-2; 7 bases match TRBD1. The germline CDR1 and CDR2 sequences are MNHEY and SVGAGI. The ends lost 4 bases at V and 0 bases at J; junction bases unmatched: 5. The CDR3 covers 15 residues.

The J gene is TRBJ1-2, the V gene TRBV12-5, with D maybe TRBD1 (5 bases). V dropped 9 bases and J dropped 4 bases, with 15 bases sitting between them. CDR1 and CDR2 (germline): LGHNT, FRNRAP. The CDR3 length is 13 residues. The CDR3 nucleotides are TGTGCTAGCCTGGGGCAGGATTTCTATGGCTACACCTTC. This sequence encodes CASLGQDFYGYTF.

The CDR3 DNA sequence: TGTGCCAGCAAGAGAGGACAGTTTAATGAAAAACTGTTTTTT. This sequence encodes CASKRGQFNEKLFF. V and J are TRBV27 and TRBJ1-4; a weak D match, TRBD1 (6 bases). CDR1 is MNHEY, CDR2 SMNVEV, per germline (reference sequence). Between the trimmed V and J ends, which lost 7 bases and 4 bases, there was a span of 13 bases. The CDR3 length is 14 residues.

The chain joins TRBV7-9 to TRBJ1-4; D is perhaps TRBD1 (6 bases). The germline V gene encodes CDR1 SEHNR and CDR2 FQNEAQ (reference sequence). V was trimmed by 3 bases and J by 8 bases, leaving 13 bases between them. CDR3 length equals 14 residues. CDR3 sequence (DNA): TGTGCCAGCAGCTTGCGGGGGGGGCACGAAAAACTGTTTTTT. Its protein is CASSLRGGHEKLFF.

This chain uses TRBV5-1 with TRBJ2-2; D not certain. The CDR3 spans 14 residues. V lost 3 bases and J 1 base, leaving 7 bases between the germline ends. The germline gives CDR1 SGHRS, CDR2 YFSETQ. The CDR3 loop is CASSSSRNTGELFF. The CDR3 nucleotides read TGCGCCAGCAGCTCATCGAGGAACACCGGGGAGCTGTTTTTT. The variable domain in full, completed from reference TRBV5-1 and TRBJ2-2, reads KAGVTQTPRYLIKTRGQQVTLSCSPISGHRSVSWYQQTPGQGLQFLFEYFSETQRNKGNFPGRFSGRQFSNSRSEMNVSTLELGDSALYLCASSSSRNTGELFFGEGSRLTVL.

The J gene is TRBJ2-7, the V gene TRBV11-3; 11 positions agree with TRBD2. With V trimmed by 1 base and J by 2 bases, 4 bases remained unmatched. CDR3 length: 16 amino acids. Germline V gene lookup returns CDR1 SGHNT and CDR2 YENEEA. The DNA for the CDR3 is TGTGCCAGCAGCTTAGGGACTAGCGGGTTCGCCTACGAGCAGTACTTC. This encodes CASSLGTSGFAYEQYF.

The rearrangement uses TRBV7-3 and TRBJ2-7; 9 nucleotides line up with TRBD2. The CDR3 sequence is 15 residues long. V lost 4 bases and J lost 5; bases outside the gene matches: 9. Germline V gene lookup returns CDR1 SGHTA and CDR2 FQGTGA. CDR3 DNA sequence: TGTGCCAGCAGCTCCAATAGCGGGAGTGGGGACGAGCAGTACTTC. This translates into CASSSNSGSGDEQYF.

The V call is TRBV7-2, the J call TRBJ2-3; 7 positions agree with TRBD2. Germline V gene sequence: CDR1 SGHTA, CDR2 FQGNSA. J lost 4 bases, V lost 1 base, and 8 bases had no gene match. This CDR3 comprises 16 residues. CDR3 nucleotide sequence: TGTGCCAGCAGCTTAGTGGGAGGGGCCCAAGCAGATACGCAGTATTTT. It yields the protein CASSLVGGAQADTQYF. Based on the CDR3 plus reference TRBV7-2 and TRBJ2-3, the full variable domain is GAGVSQSPSNKVTEKGKDVELRCDPISGHTALYWYRQSLGQGLEFLIYFQGNSAPDKSGLPSDRFSAERTGGSVSTLTIQRTQQEDSAVYLCASSLVGGAQADTQYFGPGTRLTVL.

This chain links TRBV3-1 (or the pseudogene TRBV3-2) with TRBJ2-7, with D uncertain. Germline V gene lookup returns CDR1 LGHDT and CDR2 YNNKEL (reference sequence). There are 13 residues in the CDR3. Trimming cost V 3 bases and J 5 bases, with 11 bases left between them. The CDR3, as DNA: TGTGCCAGCAGCCAGGTGCGTGGGCACGAGCAGTACTTC. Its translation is CASSQVRGHEQYF.

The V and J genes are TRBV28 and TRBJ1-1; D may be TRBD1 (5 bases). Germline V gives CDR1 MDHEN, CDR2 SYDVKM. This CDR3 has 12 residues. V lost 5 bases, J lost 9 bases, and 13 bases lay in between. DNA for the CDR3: TGTGCCAGCAGTCTAGGGGTGGGTCAAGCTTTCTTT. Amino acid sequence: CASSLGVGQAFF.

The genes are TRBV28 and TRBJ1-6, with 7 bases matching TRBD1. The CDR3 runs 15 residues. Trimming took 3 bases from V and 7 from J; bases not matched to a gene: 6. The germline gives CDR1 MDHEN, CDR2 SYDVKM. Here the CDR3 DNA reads TGTGCCAGCAGTTTGTGGACAGGTCGGAATTCACCCCTCCACTTT. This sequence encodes CASSLWTGRNSPLHF.

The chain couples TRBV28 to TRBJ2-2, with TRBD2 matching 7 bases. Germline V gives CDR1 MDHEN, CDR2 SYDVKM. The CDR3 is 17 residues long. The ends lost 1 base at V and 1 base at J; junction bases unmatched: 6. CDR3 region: CASSLSRGSRNTGELFF. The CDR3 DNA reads TGTGCCAGCAGTTTATCCCGCGGGAGTAGGAACACCGGGGAGCTGTTTTTT.

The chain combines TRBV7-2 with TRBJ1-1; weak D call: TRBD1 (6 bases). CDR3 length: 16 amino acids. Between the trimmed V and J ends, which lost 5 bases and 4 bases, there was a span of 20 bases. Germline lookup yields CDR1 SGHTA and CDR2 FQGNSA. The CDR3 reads CASSPPGGARSTEAFF. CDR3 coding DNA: TGTGCCAGCAGCCCGCCTGGGGGGGCGCGGAGCACTGAAGCTTTCTTT.

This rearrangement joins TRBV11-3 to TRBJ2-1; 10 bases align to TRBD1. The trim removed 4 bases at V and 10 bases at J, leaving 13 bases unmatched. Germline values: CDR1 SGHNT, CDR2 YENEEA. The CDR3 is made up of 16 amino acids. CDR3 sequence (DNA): TGTGCCAGCAGCTCCTATTTCGGGGACAGGGGAGGGGAGCAGTTCTTC. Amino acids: CASSSYFGDRGGEQFF. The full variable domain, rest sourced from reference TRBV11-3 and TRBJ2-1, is EAGVVQSPRYKIIEKKQPVAFWCNPISGHNTLYWYLQNLGQGPELLIRYENEEAVDDSQLPKDRFSAERLKGVDSTLKIQPAELGDSAVYLCASSSYFGDRGGEQFFGPGTRLTVL.